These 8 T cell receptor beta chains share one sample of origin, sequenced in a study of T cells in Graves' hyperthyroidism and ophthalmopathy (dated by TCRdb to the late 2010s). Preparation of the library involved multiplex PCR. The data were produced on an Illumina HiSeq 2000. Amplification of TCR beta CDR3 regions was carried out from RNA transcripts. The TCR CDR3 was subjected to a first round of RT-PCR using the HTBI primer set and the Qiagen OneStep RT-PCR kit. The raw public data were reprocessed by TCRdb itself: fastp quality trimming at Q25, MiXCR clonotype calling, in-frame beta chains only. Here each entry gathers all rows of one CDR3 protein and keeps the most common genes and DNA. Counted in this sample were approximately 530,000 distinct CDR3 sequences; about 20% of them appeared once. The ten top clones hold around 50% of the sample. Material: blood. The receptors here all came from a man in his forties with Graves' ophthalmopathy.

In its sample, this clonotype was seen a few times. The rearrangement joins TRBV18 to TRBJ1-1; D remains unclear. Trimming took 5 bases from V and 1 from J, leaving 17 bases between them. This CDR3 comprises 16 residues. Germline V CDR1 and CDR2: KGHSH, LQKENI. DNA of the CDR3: TGTGCCAGCTCAAATTCACGGACCAAAAAGAACACTGAAGCTTTCTTT. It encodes CASSNSRTKKNTEAFF.

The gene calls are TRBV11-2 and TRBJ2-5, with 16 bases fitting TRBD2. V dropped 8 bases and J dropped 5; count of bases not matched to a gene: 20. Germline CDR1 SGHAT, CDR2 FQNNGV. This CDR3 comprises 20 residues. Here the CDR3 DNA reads TGTGCCAGCGGATACCCCCCTACCGGGACTAGCGGGAGGGGAACGGAGACCCAGTACTTC. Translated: CASGYPPTGTSGRGTETQYF.

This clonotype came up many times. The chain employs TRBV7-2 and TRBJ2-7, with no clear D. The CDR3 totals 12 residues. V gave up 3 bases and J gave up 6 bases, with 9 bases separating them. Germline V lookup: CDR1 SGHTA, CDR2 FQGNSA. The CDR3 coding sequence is TGTGCCAGCAGCTTGGGGTATCCCGAGCAGTACTTC. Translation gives CASSLGYPEQYF.

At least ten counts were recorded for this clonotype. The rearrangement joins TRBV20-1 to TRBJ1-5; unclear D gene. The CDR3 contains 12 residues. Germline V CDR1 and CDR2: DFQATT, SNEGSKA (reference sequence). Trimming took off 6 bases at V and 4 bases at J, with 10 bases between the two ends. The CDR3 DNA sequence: TGCAGTGCCGCGGACCCTAATCAGCCCCAGCATTTT. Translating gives CSAADPNQPQHF.

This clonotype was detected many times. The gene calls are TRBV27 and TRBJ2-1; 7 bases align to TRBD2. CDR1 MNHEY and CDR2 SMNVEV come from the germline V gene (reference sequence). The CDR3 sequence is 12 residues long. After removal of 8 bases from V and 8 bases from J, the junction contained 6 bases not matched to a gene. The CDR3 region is CASGRDRHEQFF. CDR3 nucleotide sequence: TGTGCCAGCGGGAGGGATCGCCATGAGCAGTTCTTC.

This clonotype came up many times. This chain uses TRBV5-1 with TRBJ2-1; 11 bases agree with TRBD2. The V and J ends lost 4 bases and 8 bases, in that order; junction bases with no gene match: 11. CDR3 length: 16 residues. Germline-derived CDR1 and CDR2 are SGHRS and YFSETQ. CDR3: CASSVGTSGYRDEQFF. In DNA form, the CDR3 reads TGCGCCAGCAGCGTCGGGACTAGCGGATATAGGGATGAGCAGTTCTTC.

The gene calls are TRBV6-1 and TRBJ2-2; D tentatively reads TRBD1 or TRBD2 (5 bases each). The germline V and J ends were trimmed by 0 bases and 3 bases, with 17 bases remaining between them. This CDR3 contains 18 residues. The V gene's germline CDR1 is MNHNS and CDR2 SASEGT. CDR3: CASSEARTPRGYTGELFF. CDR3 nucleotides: TGTGCCAGCAGTGAAGCCCGGACTCCTAGGGGTTACACCGGGGAGCTGTTTTTT.

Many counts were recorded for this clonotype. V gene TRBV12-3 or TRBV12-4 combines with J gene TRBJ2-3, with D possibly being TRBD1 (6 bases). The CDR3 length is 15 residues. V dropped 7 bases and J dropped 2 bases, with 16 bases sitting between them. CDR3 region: CASTPGQKTTDTQYF. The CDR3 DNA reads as TGTGCCAGCACCCCAGGACAGAAGACCACAGATACGCAGTATTTT.